The subject of this entry is one T cell receptor (beta chain). Trimming pared 7 bases from V and 2 bases from J, leaving 14 bases between. The CDR3 consists of 14 residues. CDR1 is SGDLS and CDR2 is YYNGEE in the germline V gene. The method was immunoSEQ multiplex PCR; TCRdb's version includes in-frame clones alone and lacks a portion of them. This sample has over 35,000 clones, with about nine tenths found just once. The data belong to a study of T cell changes during pregnancy in multiple sclerosis. The TCR originated in a female donor with multiple sclerosis, enrolled in a pregnancy study. This sequence joins TRBV9 and TRBJ2-3; perhaps TRBD2 as D (6 bases). The specimen comprised CD4+ T cells from peripheral blood mononuclear cells, sampled in the third trimester of pregnancy. As DNA, the CDR3 is TGTGCCAGCGGGACTGCGCGCCCCACAGATACGCAGTATTTT. The encoded protein is CASGTARPTDTQYF.